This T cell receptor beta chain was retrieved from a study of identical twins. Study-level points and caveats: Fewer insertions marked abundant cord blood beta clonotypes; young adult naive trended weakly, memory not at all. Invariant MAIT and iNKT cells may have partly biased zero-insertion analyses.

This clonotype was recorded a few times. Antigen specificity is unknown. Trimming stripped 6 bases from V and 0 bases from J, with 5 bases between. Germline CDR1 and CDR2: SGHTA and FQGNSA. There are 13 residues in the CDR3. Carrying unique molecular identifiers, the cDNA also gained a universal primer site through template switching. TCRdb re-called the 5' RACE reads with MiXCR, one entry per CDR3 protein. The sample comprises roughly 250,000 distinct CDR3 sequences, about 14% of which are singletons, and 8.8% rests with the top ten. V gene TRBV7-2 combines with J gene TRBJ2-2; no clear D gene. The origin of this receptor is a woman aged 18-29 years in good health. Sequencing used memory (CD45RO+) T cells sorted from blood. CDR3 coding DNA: TGTGCCAGCAGAGAGCCGAACACCGGGGAGCTGTTTTTT. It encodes CASREPNTGELFF.